The clone carrying this T cell receptor (beta chain) occurred once. At survey level, the immunoSEQ assay was run in its v3.0 version. The table came from immunoSEQ multiplex PCR; TCRdb's copy has only in-frame clones and leaves some out. The table includes more than 25,000 clones, around 80% detected once. This entry comes from a study of long-term antiretroviral therapy in people with HIV. Germline CDR1 and CDR2: SGHNT and YYREEE (reference sequence). The trim removed 0 bases at V and 5 bases at J, leaving 3 bases unmatched. This CDR3 region has 15 residues. The sequence derives from a man aged 40-55 years with HIV. The sequences come from unsorted PBMCs, collected 3 years after starting antiretroviral therapy. V is TRBV5-4 and J is TRBJ2-1, with 9 bases matching TRBD2. The CDR3 reads CASSLGSGSHNEQFF. The DNA for the CDR3 is TGTGCCAGCAGCTTGGGTAGCGGGAGCCACAATGAGCAGTTCTTC.